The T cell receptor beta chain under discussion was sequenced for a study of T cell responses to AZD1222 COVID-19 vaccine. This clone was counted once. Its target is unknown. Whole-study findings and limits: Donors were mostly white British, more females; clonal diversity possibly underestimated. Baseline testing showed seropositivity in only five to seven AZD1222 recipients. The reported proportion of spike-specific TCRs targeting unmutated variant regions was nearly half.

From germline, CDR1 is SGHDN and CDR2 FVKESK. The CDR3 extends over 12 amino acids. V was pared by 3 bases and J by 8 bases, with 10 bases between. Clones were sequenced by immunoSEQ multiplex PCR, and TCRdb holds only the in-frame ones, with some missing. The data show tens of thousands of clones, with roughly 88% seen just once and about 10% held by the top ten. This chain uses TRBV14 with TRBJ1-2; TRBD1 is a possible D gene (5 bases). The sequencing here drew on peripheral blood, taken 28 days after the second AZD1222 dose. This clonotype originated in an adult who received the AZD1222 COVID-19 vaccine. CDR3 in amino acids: CASSQGTWGYTF. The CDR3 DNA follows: TGTGCCAGCAGCCAGGGGACTTGGGGCTACACCTTC.